This TCR beta chain was captured by sequencing in a study of T cells expressing NK-cell markers. Study as a whole: Each TCR beta repertoire originated in sorted T cells that were CD3+CD56+NKG2C+, CD3+CD56+NKG2C- or CD3+CD56-NKG2C+.

Reprocessing the 5' RACE reads, TCRdb reports a single entry for every CDR3 protein and omits DNA. Its clone listing holds some 300,000 distinct CDR3 sequences. The receptor comes from a man aged 18-30 years in good health. Material for sequencing was blood T cells: a sorted CD56 or NKG2C T cell subset, CD4+ or CD8+ T cells, or bulk PBMC T cells (not recorded which).

CDR3: CASRKNSGRSYNEQFF. The chain uses TRBV6-1 and TRBJ2-1; the TCRdb call, TRBD2, lacks DNA for checking. The CDR3 is 16 residues long. CDR1 is MNHNS, CDR2 SASEGT, per germline.